Listed below are T cell receptor beta chains from one sample, sequenced in a study of shared clonotypes between healthy human individuals. Method: immunoSEQ multiplex PCR; TCRdb's copy keeps in-frame clones and lacks some. The repertoire holds about 2 million clones, about 95% seen once, with more than 0.95% in the top ten. The sample was naive CD8+ T cells sorted from blood. These receptors all come from a man between 18 and 29 years old in good health. CDR3s include the opening cysteine and the closing phenylalanine or tryptophan. Fields, in order: clone size, CDR3 length, J gene, V gene, D gene, CDR3 protein, CDR3 DNA. The D gene is left open where the match is weak. Rows may omit the clone size; those that give it use once, few, many or a size class.

- | 15 | TRBJ2-1 | TRBV5-8 | TRBD2 | CASNEAGLSIYEQFF | TGTGCCAGCAACGAGGCGGGACTAAGTATCTATGAGCAGTTCTTC
- | 16 | TRBJ2-7 | TRBV11-2 | TRBD2 | CASSLAGGGVSYEQYF | TGTGCCAGCAGCTTAGCGGGAGGTGGAGTCTCCTACGAGCAGTACTTC
- | 14 | TRBJ1-1 | TRBV7-6 | - | CASTPSGANTEAFF | TGTGCCAGCACCCCCTCGGGAGCAAACACTGAAGCTTTCTTT
- | 14 | TRBJ2-7 | TRBV27 | - | CASSLAGDNYEQYF | TGTGCCAGCAGTTTGGCGGGGGACAATTACGAGCAGTACTTC
- | 11 | TRBJ2-7 | TRBV25-1 | - | CASSELGPQYF | TGTGCCAGCAGTGAATTGGGGCCGCAGTACTTC
- | 16 | TRBJ1-3 | TRBV19 | - | CASSIEEGFSGNTIYF | TGTGCCAGTAGTATAGAGGAGGGCTTCTCTGGAAACACCATATATTTT
- | 14 | TRBJ2-3 | TRBV4-1 | - | CASSPGPFADTQYF | TGCGCCAGCAGCCCGGGACCCTTCGCAGATACGCAGTATTTT
- | 11 | TRBJ1-6 | TRBV13 | - | CASSLGGSLHF | TGTGCCAGCAGCTTAGGGGGTTCCCTCCACTTT
- | 16 | TRBJ2-5 | TRBV13 | - | CASSSNRGGDQETQYF | TGTGCCAGCAGCTCCAACAGGGGGGGGGACCAAGAGACCCAGTACTTC
- | 16 | TRBJ2-2 | TRBV9 | - | CASSAQGHGGTGELFF | TGTGCCAGCAGCGCCCAGGGACACGGCGGTACCGGGGAGCTGTTTTTT
- | 14 | TRBJ1-2 | TRBV10-1 | - | CASRKDLANYGYTF | TGCGCCAGCAGAAAGGACCTAGCTAACTATGGCTACACCTTC
- | 20 | TRBJ2-3 | TRBV19 | - | CASSIDLRDLSGVVGDTQYF | TGTGCCAGTAGTATAGATCTGAGAGATCTCTCCGGGGTTGTTGGAGATACGCAGTATTTT
- | 13 | TRBJ1-2 | TRBV25-1 | TRBD1 | CASHIQGKLGYTF | TGTGCCAGCCACATACAGGGGAAGTTGGGCTACACCTTC
once | 13 | TRBJ1-5 | TRBV25-1 | - | CASSGEGRQPQHF | TGTGCCAGCAGCGGGGAGGGGCGGCAGCCCCAGCATTTT
- | 13 | TRBJ1-1 | TRBV2 | - | CASSEGGNTEAFF | TGTGCCAGCAGTGAAGGGGGTAACACTGAAGCTTTCTTT
- | 12 | TRBJ2-3 | TRBV13 | - | CASSHNTDTQYF | TGTGCCAGCAGCCACAACACAGATACGCAGTATTTT
few | 14 | TRBJ1-5 | TRBV15 | - | CATSMGPSNQPQHF | TGTGCCACCAGCATGGGCCCGAGCAATCAGCCCCAGCATTTT
- | 13 | TRBJ1-2 | TRBV6-5 | - | CASSYSGAYGYTF | TGTGCCAGCAGTTACTCGGGAGCTTATGGCTACACCTTC